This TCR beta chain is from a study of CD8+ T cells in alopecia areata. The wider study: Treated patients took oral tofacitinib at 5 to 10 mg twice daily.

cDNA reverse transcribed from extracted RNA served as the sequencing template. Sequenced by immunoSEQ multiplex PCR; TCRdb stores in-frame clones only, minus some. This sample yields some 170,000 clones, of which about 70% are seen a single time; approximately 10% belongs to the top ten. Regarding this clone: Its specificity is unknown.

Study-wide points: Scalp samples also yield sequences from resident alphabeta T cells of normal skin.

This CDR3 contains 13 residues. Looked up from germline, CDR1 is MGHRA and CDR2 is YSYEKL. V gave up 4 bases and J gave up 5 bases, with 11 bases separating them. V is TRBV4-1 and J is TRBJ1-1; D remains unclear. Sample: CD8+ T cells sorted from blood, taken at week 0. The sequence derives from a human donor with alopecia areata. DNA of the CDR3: TGCGCCAGCAGCCCTATACAGCGGACTGAAGCTTTCTTT. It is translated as CASSPIQRTEAFF.